A selection of T cell receptor beta chains follows, all from one sample in a study of blood T cell repertoires in COVID-19. Libraries were prepared by immunoSEQ multiplex PCR; TCRdb keeps only in-frame clonotypes and omits some of them. The sample consists of 250,000 to 400,000 clones, 88% of them appearing once. Sequenced material: peripheral blood. All receptors come from a woman in her 30s with COVID-19, enrolled during active disease. Each CDR3 is given with its conserved first and last residue. The order of the fields is D gene, V gene, clone size, J gene, CDR3 DNA, CDR3 protein. The D gene is left open where the match is weak. Clone size is not always given. Where it is, it says once, few, many or a class for expanded clones.

>TRBD2|TRBV7-2|NA|TRBJ2-3
TGTGCCAGCAGCTCCTGGACTAGCGGGGGAAGCACAGATACGCAGTATTTT
CASSSWTSGGSTDTQYF
>NA|TRBV9|NA|TRBJ2-2
TGTGCCAGCAGCGAGCAGACCGGGGGGGAGCTGTTTTTT
CASSEQTGGELFF
>TRBD2|TRBV2|NA|TRBJ2-4
TGTGCCAGCAGCTTCGGGGGGGTAGCCAAAAACATTCAGTACTTC
CASSFGGVAKNIQYF
>TRBD2|TRBV11-2|NA|TRBJ2-5
TGTGCCAGCAGCTTAGCGGGGGGGCCTGGGGAGACCCAGTACTTC
CASSLAGGPGETQYF
>TRBD1|TRBV13|NA|TRBJ2-5
TGTGCCAGCAGCTCGACAGGGGGCGATGAGACCCAGTACTTC
CASSSTGGDETQYF
>NA|TRBV15|NA|TRBJ1-4
TGTGCCACCAGCAGAGCTCTGACAGCAACTAATGAAAAACTGTTTTTT
CATSRALTATNEKLFF
>NA|TRBV9|NA|TRBJ1-5
TGTGCCAGCAGCGTATATCCGGGGAGGGGTCAGCCCCAGCATTTT
CASSVYPGRGQPQHF
>TRBD1|TRBV7-2|few|TRBJ1-3
TGTGCCAGCACTCCGGACAGGGCGGGAAACACCATATATTTT
CASTPDRAGNTIYF
>NA|TRBV27|NA|TRBJ2-1
TGTGCCAGCAGTTTATCGAGGCTCAGCTCCTACAATGAGCAGTTCTTC
CASSLSRLSSYNEQFF
>TRBD1|TRBV12-3/TRBV12-4|NA|TRBJ1-1
TGTGCCAGCAGGGAGACAGGGGTAACTGAAGCTTTCTTT
CASRETGVTEAFF
>NA|TRBV5-1|NA|TRBJ1-1
TGCGCCAGCAGCCGCGGAGATATGAACACTGAAGCTTTCTTT
CASSRGDMNTEAFF
>NA|TRBV2|NA|TRBJ2-2
TGTGCCAGCAGTGAAGCCCTCACCGGGGAGCTGTTTTTT
CASSEALTGELFF
>TRBD2|TRBV2|NA|TRBJ2-5
TGTGCCAGCAACCCCGGGACTACGGGGACCCAGTACTTC
CASNPGTTGTQYF
>NA|TRBV7-9|NA|TRBJ2-2
TGTGCCAGCAGCTTAGCGAGAGACAGATACACCGGGGAGCTGTTTTTT
CASSLARDRYTGELFF
>NA|TRBV12-3/TRBV12-4|NA|TRBJ2-7
TGTGCCAGCAGTCCTCGAGCAGGTGAGCAGTACTTC
CASSPRAGEQYF
>NA|TRBV27|NA|TRBJ2-1
TGTGCCAGCAGTTTACAAGGCTCGGGGAATGAGCAGTTCTTC
CASSLQGSGNEQFF
>TRBD2|TRBV7-9|NA|TRBJ2-7
TGTGCCAGCAGCTTTGCCGGGACTAACTACGAGCAGTACTTC
CASSFAGTNYEQYF
>TRBD2|TRBV19|NA|TRBJ2-5
TGTGCCAGTAGTGAACTAGACCGGGGGGGCGCGGAGACCCAGTACTTC
CASSELDRGGAETQYF
>NA|TRBV19|NA|TRBJ1-1
TGTGCCAGTAGTAGAGCCGGGACGGGGGCTGAAGCTTTCTTT
CASSRAGTGAEAFF
>NA|TRBV7-3|NA|TRBJ2-2
TGTGCCAGCAGCCTAGCAGGTCCCGGGGAGCTGTTTTTT
CASSLAGPGELFF
>NA|TRBV18|NA|TRBJ2-5
TGTGCCAGCTCACCCCTCAGGGATTGGGAGACCCAGTACTTC
CASSPLRDWETQYF
>NA|TRBV7-9|NA|TRBJ1-4
TGTGCCAGCAGTTTGCGGGGAGGGGATGAAAAACTGTTTTTT
CASSLRGGDEKLFF
>TRBD2|TRBV12-3/TRBV12-4|NA|TRBJ2-5
TGTGCCAGCAGCCTGACTAGCGAAGAGACCCAGTACTTC
CASSLTSEETQYF
>TRBD1|TRBV5-1|NA|TRBJ1-2
TGCGCCAGCAGCGGGGGACAGGGGTCCGATGGCTACACCTTC
CASSGGQGSDGYTF
>NA|TRBV4-1|NA|TRBJ1-3
TGCGCCAGCAGCCAAGGTCGGGGAGGAGGAAACACCATATATTTT
CASSQGRGGGNTIYF
>NA|TRBV19|NA|TRBJ2-5
TGTGCCAGTAGTATAGGGCCGGGACACCTAGAGACCCAGTACTTC
CASSIGPGHLETQYF
>NA|TRBV6-6|NA|TRBJ1-2
TGTGCCAGCACCTCGGACAGCGTTAACTATGGCTACACCTTC
CASTSDSVNYGYTF
>NA|TRBV2|NA|TRBJ2-3
TGTGCCAGCACCGCGGAGTTGCGCACAGATACGCAGTATTTT
CASTAELRTDTQYF
>NA|TRBV19|NA|TRBJ2-1
TGTGCCAGTAGTATGAGACTAGTATCCGGCAATGAGCAGTTCTTC
CASSMRLVSGNEQFF
>TRBD1|TRBV5-1|once|TRBJ2-1
TGCGCCAGCAGCTGGGCAGGGGGCCGCAATGAGCAGTTCTTC
CASSWAGGRNEQFF
>NA|TRBV7-9|NA|TRBJ1-2
TGTGCCAGCAGCGCCCGCCGGCTGGGAGGACTCGAACTCTATGGCTACACCTTC
CASSARRLGGLELYGYTF
>NA|TRBV10-3|NA|TRBJ1-2
TGTGCCATCAGTGAGTCGTACAATCGCTACACCTTC
CAISESYNRYTF
>TRBD2|TRBV2|NA|TRBJ2-5
TGTGCCAGCAGCCTCGGGGCGGGGGTATCGAGAAAAGAGACCCAGTACTTC
CASSLGAGVSRKETQYF
>NA|TRBV27|NA|TRBJ2-3
TGTGCCAGCAGCTTACTCCCTAATAGGGGTAGCACAGATACGCAGTATTTT
CASSLLPNRGSTDTQYF
>TRBD2|TRBV19|NA|TRBJ2-3
TGTGCCAGTAGTCGTCTGGCGGGGGGGCCCACAGATACGCAGTATTTT
CASSRLAGGPTDTQYF
>NA|TRBV3-1/TRBV3-2|NA|TRBJ2-5
TGTGCCAGCAGCCCCTTGTACGGGGTCGAGACCCAGTACTTC
CASSPLYGVETQYF
>NA|TRBV5-8|NA|TRBJ1-2
TGTGCCAGCAGCTTGGGTCCGGTGTATGGCTACACCTTC
CASSLGPVYGYTF
>NA|TRBV19|NA|TRBJ1-6
TGTGCCAGTAGGCCCGGGGGTTCACCCCTCCACTTT
CASRPGGSPLHF
>NA|TRBV5-8|NA|TRBJ2-5
TGTGCCAGCAGCACTCCGGGGACTGAACAAGAGACCCAGTACTTC
CASSTPGTEQETQYF
>TRBD1|TRBV6-6|NA|TRBJ1-5
TGTGCCAGCAGTAGACAGGGGGCACGGAATCAGCCCCAGCATTTT
CASSRQGARNQPQHF
>TRBD2|TRBV6-2/TRBV6-3|NA|TRBJ2-3
TGTGCCAGCAGTTACCCCAGCGGGGGGCTTGCTAGCACAGATACGCAGTATTTT
CASSYPSGGLASTDTQYF
>NA|TRBV3-1/TRBV3-2|few|TRBJ2-7
TGTGCCAGCAGCCCCCGACATACCTACGAGCAGTACTTC
CASSPRHTYEQYF
>TRBD1|TRBV6-4|NA|TRBJ1-2
TGTGCCAGAAATGGACAGGGGGTCCTCTATGGCTACACCTTC
CARNGQGVLYGYTF
>NA|TRBV7-9|NA|TRBJ1-1
TGTGCCAGCAGAGCGACAGTGGATGAAGCTTTCTTT
CASRATVDEAFF
>NA|TRBV5-1|few|TRBJ2-2
TGCGCCAGCAGCCGGGAGCCGGACAGGTCAAACACCGGGGAGCTGTTTTTT
CASSREPDRSNTGELFF
>TRBD1|TRBV5-8|once|TRBJ1-5
TGTGCCAGCACCGGTTTTACAGGGGATTATCAGCCCCAGCATTTT
CASTGFTGDYQPQHF
>TRBD2|TRBV7-3|NA|TRBJ2-1
TGTGCCAGCAGCTTGCTAGCGGGGCACCTTTACAATGAGCAGTTCTTC
CASSLLAGHLYNEQFF
>NA|TRBV3-1/TRBV3-2|once|TRBJ2-2
TGTGCCAGCAGATTCCTCAGGGCCGGGGAGCTGTTTTTT
CASRFLRAGELFF
>TRBD1|TRBV7-2|NA|TRBJ1-6
TGTGCCAGCAGCTTAGCGTGGACAGGGGTGAATTCACCCCTCCACTTT
CASSLAWTGVNSPLHF
>NA|TRBV5-8|NA|TRBJ1-4
TGTGCCAGCAGCCCGGGACTCGCAACTAATGAAAAACTGTTTTTT
CASSPGLATNEKLFF
>NA|TRBV2|NA|TRBJ2-3
TGTGCCAGCAGTGGGGGGCTCCGAGATACGCAGTATTTT
CASSGGLRDTQYF